This T cell receptor beta chain was sequenced in a study of blood T cell repertoires in COVID-19. Overall study: Collection of acute and convalescent COVID-19 samples took place in the United States, Italy and Spain. The cDNA or gDNA used as material had been derived from T cells, B-cell-depleted T cells, or PBMCs.

Some clones are missing from TCRdb's copy, which holds only in-frame ones; the method was immunoSEQ multiplex PCR. The sample lists about 68,000 clones, 75% to 90% occurring once. The CDR3 covers 19 residues. V lost 0 bases and J lost 6; bases outside the gene matches: 14. The germline CDR1 and CDR2 sequences are SGDLS and YYNGEE. This clone was recorded only once. The sequencing input was peripheral blood. This clonotype was obtained from a man aged 30 to 39 with acute or convalescent COVID-19. The chain recombines TRBV9 with TRBJ2-2; 10 bases agree with TRBD2. The CDR3 DNA is TGTGCCAGCAGCGTAGGATCCCCCCTAGCGGGAGATTATTCCGGGGAGCTGTTTTTT. Protein sequence: CASSVGSPLAGDYSGELFF. Together with reference TRBV9 and TRBJ2-2, the CDR3 gives the full variable domain: DSGVTQTPKHLITATGQRVTLRCSPRSGDLSVYWYQQSLDQGLQFLIQYYNGEERAKGNILERFSAQQFPDLHSELNLSSLELGDSALYFCASSVGSPLAGDYSGELFFGEGSRLTVL.